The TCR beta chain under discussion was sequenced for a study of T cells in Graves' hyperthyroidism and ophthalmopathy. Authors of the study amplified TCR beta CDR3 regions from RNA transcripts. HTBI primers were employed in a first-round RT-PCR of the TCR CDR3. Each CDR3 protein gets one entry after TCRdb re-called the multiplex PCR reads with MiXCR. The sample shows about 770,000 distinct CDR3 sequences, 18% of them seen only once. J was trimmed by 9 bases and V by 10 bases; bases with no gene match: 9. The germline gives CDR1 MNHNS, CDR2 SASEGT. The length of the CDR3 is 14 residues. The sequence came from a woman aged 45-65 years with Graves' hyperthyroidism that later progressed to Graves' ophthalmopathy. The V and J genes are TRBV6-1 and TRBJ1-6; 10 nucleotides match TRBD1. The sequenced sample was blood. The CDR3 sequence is CATRQGALGSPLHF. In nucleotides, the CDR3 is TGTGCCACCCGACAGGGGGCTTTAGGTTCACCCCTCCACTTT.